This T cell receptor beta chain appears in the sequencing data of a study of cytomegalovirus exposure and HLA in healthy donors. On the study more broadly: From about 180 million T cells, an earlier analysis saw 117 million unique TCR beta sequences. Broader study findings: TCR beta sequences numbering 15,000 to 20,000 were associated with HLA alleles at 0.05 false discovery rate in a later analysis.

Germline CDR1 LNHDA, CDR2 SQIVND (reference sequence). J lost 2 bases, V lost 5 bases, and 5 bases had no gene match. The CDR3 loop spans 14 amino acids. With 60 Vbeta and 13 Jbeta primers, the PCR was carried out. Assay: immunoSEQ multiplex PCR; the TCRdb copy retains only in-frame clones and omits some. This sample has 45,000 to 55,000 clones, with 60% to 85% found just once. Remarks on this clone: Its antigen is currently unknown.

The sequence derives from a man aged 25-45 years in good health and CMV-seropositive. The chain has TRBV19 and TRBJ2-7; TRBD1 aligns across 8 bases. Sequencing was done on a sample of PBMCs. CDR3 in amino acids: CASSRDRGPYEQYF. The CDR3 region has the DNA TGTGCCAGTAGTCGTGACAGGGGACCCTACGAGCAGTACTTC.